The source of this T cell receptor beta chain is a study of blood T cell repertoires in COVID-19. Turning to the study itself: COVID-19 samples, acute and convalescent, were from the United States, Italy and Spain. T cells, B-cell-depleted T cells, or PBMCs provided the cDNA or gDNA that served as material.

Authors' analysis steps: Quantification of nucleated cells was approximated via reference gene primer amplification. TCRdb keeps only in-frame clones here, not all; method: immunoSEQ multiplex PCR. V and J calls and clone size are those listed in that table; D and trimming were worked out from the DNA. This sample has 60,000 to 85,000 clones, with about 85% found just once. Seattle enrolled patients during active infection and tracked them longitudinally. Germline assignment: CDR1 SQVTM and CDR2 ANQGSEA. The CDR3 totals 12 residues. V gave up 6 bases and J gave up 7 bases, with 15 bases separating them.

Sequenced: peripheral blood. This chain uses TRBV29-1 with TRBJ1-2, with D unresolved. This receptor was identified in a woman aged 50 to 60 with COVID-19, enrolled during active disease. The CDR3 sequence is CSVPTSMPGYTF. The CDR3 bases are TGCAGCGTCCCCACTTCTATGCCTGGCTACACCTTC.